Following are 23 T cell receptor beta chains from one sample sequenced in a study of blood T cell repertoires in COVID-19. Profiled with immunoSEQ multiplex PCR; TCRdb holds only in-frame clones, not every one. The table has around 500,000 clones, about nine tenths seen once. The sequenced sample was PBMCs or T cells enriched from blood (not recorded which). These receptors came from a woman in her fifties or sixties who had recovered from COVID-19.

The chain's CDR3 is CASSFRMQVVGYTF. The DNA for the CDR3 is TGTGCCAGCAGCTTTAGAATGCAGGTAGTTGGCTACACCTTC. This chain uses TRBV5-6 with TRBJ1-2, with D unclear. V was clipped by 2 bases and J by 7 bases, with 15 bases between them. The CDR3 is made up of 14 amino acids. CDR1 and CDR2 (germline): SGHDT, YYEEEE. Looking up the rest from reference TRBV5-6 and TRBJ1-2 gives the full variable domain: DAGVTQSPTHLIKTRGQQVTLRCSPKSGHDTVSWYQQALGQGPQFIFQYYEEEERQRGNFPDRFSGHQFPNYSSELNVNALLLGDSALYLCASSFRMQVVGYTFGSGTRLTVV.

The rearrangement joins TRBV24-1 to TRBJ2-5; 7 nucleotides align to TRBD1. Germline CDR1 KGHDR, CDR2 SFDVKD. The CDR3 runs to 15 residues. V was pared by 7 bases and J by 0 bases, with 7 bases of the junction left unmatched. The CDR3 spells CATSPGTVNQETQYF. CDR3 nucleotides: TGTGCCACCAGCCCAGGGACAGTTAACCAAGAGACCCAGTACTTC.

The V and J genes are TRBV6-5 and TRBJ2-6; 8 positions agree with TRBD2. CDR3 size: 15 residues. V dropped 7 bases and J dropped 2; count of bases not matched to a gene: 4. Germline-derived CDR1 and CDR2 are MNHEY and SVGAGI. In DNA form, the CDR3 reads TGTGCCAGCACCAGCGGGGGTACTGGGGCCAACGTCCTGACTTTC. Amino acid sequence: CASTSGGTGANVLTF.

The genes are TRBV5-4 and TRBJ1-4; D might be TRBD1 (6 bases). V was clipped by 4 bases and J by 4 bases, with 8 bases between them. The germline V gene encodes CDR1 SGHNT and CDR2 YYREEE (reference sequence). This CDR3 contains 13 residues. The CDR3 DNA follows: TGTGCCAGCAGCGGGGGCGTTAATGAAAAACTGTTTTTT. This codes for CASSGGVNEKLFF.

The chain couples TRBV18 to TRBJ1-1, with unresolved D. Trimming pared 1 base from V and 6 bases from J, leaving 12 bases between. The CDR3 runs 14 residues. Germline V lookup: CDR1 KGHSH, CDR2 LQKENI. The CDR3 loop reads CASSPREGAAEAFF. The CDR3 nucleotides are TGTGCCAGCTCACCACGGGAGGGTGCGGCTGAAGCTTTCTTT.

The chain has TRBV28 and TRBJ2-6; D may be TRBD2 (6 bases). The germline V gene has CDR1 MDHEN and CDR2 SYDVKM. The CDR3 has 17 residues. Trimming took 7 bases from V and 1 from J, leaving 17 bases between them. Written as DNA, the CDR3 is TGTGCCAGCACCCTCGGGGGTCTTCAGTCTGGGGCCAACGTCCTGACTTTC. Its translation: CASTLGGLQSGANVLTF.

The chain is built from TRBV11-2 and TRBJ1-2; 7 positions agree with TRBD1. V shed 2 bases and J 4 bases; nucleotides not matched to a gene: 7. The germline V gene has CDR1 SGHAT and CDR2 FQNNGV. The CDR3 is 15 residues long. In nucleotides, the CDR3 is TGTGCCAGCAGCTTAAGTCTAGGGGGCAGCTATGGCTACACCTTC. Translation gives CASSLSLGGSYGYTF.

The chain joins TRBV3-1 (or the pseudogene TRBV3-2) to TRBJ2-1; tentative D call: TRBD2 (6 bases). The CDR3 is made up of 16 amino acids. From germline, CDR1 is LGHDT and CDR2 YNNKEL (reference sequence). V lost 1 base and J 12 bases, leaving 22 bases between the germline ends. DNA of the CDR3: TGTGCCAGCAGCCAAGTTAATTCGGGTCCCCCCGGGAGGCAGTTCTTC. As protein: CASSQVNSGPPGRQFF.

The chain couples TRBV2 to TRBJ1-1; D gene uncertain. The CDR3 contains 13 residues. V lost 6 bases and J 1 base, leaving 9 bases between the germline ends. CDR1 is SNHLY, CDR2 FYNNEI, per germline. CDR3: CASRPPQNTEAFF. The CDR3 nucleotides are TGTGCCAGCAGGCCCCCACAGAACACTGAAGCTTTCTTT.

This rearrangement joins TRBV11-2 to TRBJ2-4, with a weak D call TRBD2 (6 bases). Trimming cost V 2 bases and J 7 bases, with 18 bases left between them. Per germline, CDR1 SGHAT and CDR2 FQNNGV. The CDR3 totals 16 residues. DNA for the CDR3: TGTGCCAGCAGCTTAAACCCCTGGGTAGGGAGGAACATTCAGTACTTC. Translating it yields CASSLNPWVGRNIQYF.

The chain couples TRBV18 to TRBJ2-3, with 7 bases identical to TRBD2. V was clipped by 1 base and J by 5 bases; unmatched bases: 6. The CDR3 totals 15 residues. CDR1 is KGHSH and CDR2 is LQKENI in the germline V gene. The CDR3 DNA follows: TGTGCCAGCTCACCACGCGGGGGAAGTGAAGATACGCAGTATTTT. This encodes CASSPRGGSEDTQYF.

This clone has only one observation. This chain uses TRBV3-1 (or the pseudogene TRBV3-2) with TRBJ1-1; D remains unclear. V lost 5 bases to trimming and J lost 4 bases, with 11 bases between them. In germline, CDR1 is LGHDT, CDR2 YNNKEL (reference sequence). The CDR3 length is 13 residues. The CDR3 region is CASSFLRGTEAFF. The CDR3 nucleotides are TGTGCCAGCAGCTTTCTTCGGGGCACTGAAGCTTTCTTT.

The chain carries TRBV7-2 and TRBJ2-3, with D uncertain. The germline V gene has CDR1 SGHTA and CDR2 FQGNSA. The CDR3 has 11 residues. V shed 2 bases and J shed 8 bases, with 5 bases lying between them. The CDR3, as DNA: TGTGCCAGCAGCTTAATCGGTACGCAGTATTTT. Encoded protein: CASSLIGTQYF.

This clone has only a few counts. The chain employs TRBV5-1 and TRBJ2-3; TRBD2 is a possible D gene (5 bases). Germline V lookup: CDR1 SGHRS, CDR2 YFSETQ. This CDR3 region has 15 residues. The V end lost 4 bases, the J end lost 7 bases, and 19 bases lay between the germline ends. CDR3: CASSENPGSPYTQYF. CDR3 nucleotide sequence: TGCGCCAGCAGCGAGAACCCGGGATCTCCTTATACGCAGTATTTT.

The V gene is TRBV7-9, the J gene TRBJ2-5; D perhaps matches TRBD2 (6 bases). CDR3 size: 15 residues. V was shortened by 5 bases and J by 5 bases, with 18 bases between the two germline ends. The germline CDR1 and CDR2 sequences are SEHNR and FQNEAQ (reference sequence). This CDR3 is CASSSWRGPVETQYF. CDR3 bases: TGTGCCAGCAGCAGTTGGAGGGGCCCTGTGGAGACCCAGTACTTC.

This chain uses TRBV7-8 with TRBJ1-5, with D perhaps TRBD1 (5 bases). CDR3 length: 15 amino acids. The ends were cut back, 5 bases at V and 4 bases at J, with 15 bases in the middle. Germline V lookup: CDR1 SGHVS, CDR2 FQNEAQ. The CDR3 is CASSLGAGENQPQHF. The DNA for the CDR3 is TGTGCCAGCAGCCTAGGGGCGGGGGAAAATCAGCCCCAGCATTTT.

This clone has a handful of counts. The rearrangement uses TRBV24-1 and TRBJ1-2; TRBD1 aligns across 8 bases. In germline, CDR1 is KGHDR, CDR2 SFDVKD. The CDR3 has 15 amino acids. Germline trimming cut 1 base from V and 4 bases from J; bases unmatched to any gene: 4. For the CDR3, the DNA is TGTGCCACCAGTGATTTCGGGGACAGGCCCTATGGCTACACCTTC. This codes for CATSDFGDRPYGYTF.

This clone was detected many times. The chain is built from TRBV29-1 and TRBJ1-2; D perhaps matches TRBD1 (6 bases). V dropped 2 bases and J dropped 8 bases, with 12 bases sitting between them. The CDR3 runs 12 residues. The germline gives CDR1 SQVTM, CDR2 ANQGSEA. CDR3: CSVEWTVRGYTF. CDR3 sequence (DNA): TGCAGCGTTGAATGGACAGTCAGAGGCTACACCTTC.

The chain employs TRBV6-1 and TRBJ2-7; 7 positions match TRBD1. Germline CDR1 and CDR2: MNHNS and SASEGT. The length of the CDR3 is 14 residues. With 2 bases clipped from V and 4 bases from J, the junction kept 5 bases outside the gene matches. DNA of the CDR3: TGTGCCAGCAGTGAATTACAGGGGAAATACGAGCAGTACTTC. The encoded protein is CASSELQGKYEQYF.

The chain recombines TRBV5-1 with TRBJ2-3; D is possibly TRBD2 (6 bases). The CDR3 sequence is 15 residues long. Trimming took off 0 bases at V and 3 bases at J, with 11 bases between the two ends. The germline CDR1 and CDR2 sequences are SGHRS and YFSETQ. The CDR3 loop reads CASSLVSSETDTQYF. DNA for the CDR3: TGCGCCAGCAGCTTGGTGTCTAGCGAGACAGATACGCAGTATTTT.

This clone appeared once. The rearrangement uses TRBV7-2 and TRBJ2-5; 7 bases are a match to TRBD2. The CDR3 is made up of 17 amino acids. Germline assignment: CDR1 SGHTA and CDR2 FQGNSA. The trim removed 4 bases at V and 0 bases at J, leaving 11 bases unmatched. The DNA for the CDR3 is TGTGCCAGCAGCTCGAATTGGGGGGGAAAGTACCAAGAGACCCAGTACTTC. Residues: CASSSNWGGKYQETQYF. The full variable domain, rest sourced from reference TRBV7-2 and TRBJ2-5, is GAGVSQSPSNKVTEKGKDVELRCDPISGHTALYWYRQSLGQGLEFLIYFQGNSAPDKSGLPSDRFSAERTGGSVSTLTIQRTQQEDSAVYLCASSSNWGGKYQETQYFGPGTRLLVL.

The rearrangement uses TRBV18 and TRBJ2-7, with a weak D call TRBD1 (5 bases). The germline CDR1 and CDR2 sequences are KGHSH and LQKENI. Trimming shortened V by 6 bases and J by 6 bases, and 9 bases separated the two germline ends. The CDR3 totals 11 residues. This CDR3 reads CASSLRGEQYV. The CDR3 DNA sequence: TGTGCCAGCTCGCTAAGGGGCGAGCAGTACGTC.

The genes are TRBV3-1 (or the pseudogene TRBV3-2) and TRBJ1-2; D remains ambiguous. This CDR3 comprises 13 residues. Trimming took 1 base from V and 5 from J, leaving 8 bases between them. Germline V gene lookup returns CDR1 LGHDT and CDR2 YNNKEL (reference sequence). In DNA, the CDR3 is TGTGCCAGCAGCCAAGCCGCCGGGTATGGCTACACCTTC. This codes for CASSQAAGYGYTF.